This T cell receptor (beta chain) was sequenced during a study of T cell repertoires in cytomegalovirus infection. Study in general: The public TCR beta signatures pointed to both CMV infection and matching HLA type. Study-level findings and limits: Cumulative frequency (of public TCR beta family members) identified carriers of CMV plus the relevant HLA. The response measured ex vivo was dominated by TCR beta clonotypes (HLA-C-restricted and CMV-specific).

A single record per CDR3 protein comes from TCRdb applying MiXCR to the reads. The table shows 250,000 to 300,000 distinct CDR3 sequences, with under 30% occurring only once. In this sample, this clonotype turned up many times. Its specificity is not known. This receptor was taken from a human donor in good health (CMV status not recorded). Some clones in this sample may be carry-over from other donors' samples. What was sequenced was PBMCs.

The DNA for the CDR3 is TGTGCCAGCAGCTTGGCTCTCGCCAAAAACATTCAGTACTTC. Translating gives CASSLALAKNIQYF. The chain is built from TRBV7-2 and TRBJ2-4; no definite D call. The CDR3 covers 14 residues. The V and J ends lost 3 bases and 1 base respectively, with 7 bases between them. Germline V CDR1 and CDR2: SGHTA, FQGNSA. Full variable domain (outside the CDR3, taken from reference TRBV7-2 and TRBJ2-4): GAGVSQSPSNKVTEKGKDVELRCDPISGHTALYWYRQSLGQGLEFLIYFQGNSAPDKSGLPSDRFSAERTGGSVSTLTIQRTQQEDSAVYLCASSLALAKNIQYFGAGTRLSVL.